This T cell receptor (beta chain) stems from a study of blood T cell repertoires in COVID-19. The assay was immunoSEQ multiplex PCR, and TCRdb's table has in-frame clones only and misses some. The sample records around 260,000 clones, around four fifths being singletons. V was clipped by 3 bases and J by 3 bases, with 17 bases between them. Germline V gene lookup returns CDR1 LGHDT and CDR2 YNNKEL (reference sequence). The CDR3 totals 17 residues. Sequenced sample: PBMCs or T cells enriched from blood (not recorded which). The source is a young man with acute COVID-19. The chain couples TRBV3-1 (or the pseudogene TRBV3-2) to TRBJ1-4; D remains unclear. The CDR3 DNA reads TGTGCCAGCAGCCACAAATCTGTGGGCAGACCTAATGAAAAACTGTTTTTT. Translating it yields CASSHKSVGRPNEKLFF.